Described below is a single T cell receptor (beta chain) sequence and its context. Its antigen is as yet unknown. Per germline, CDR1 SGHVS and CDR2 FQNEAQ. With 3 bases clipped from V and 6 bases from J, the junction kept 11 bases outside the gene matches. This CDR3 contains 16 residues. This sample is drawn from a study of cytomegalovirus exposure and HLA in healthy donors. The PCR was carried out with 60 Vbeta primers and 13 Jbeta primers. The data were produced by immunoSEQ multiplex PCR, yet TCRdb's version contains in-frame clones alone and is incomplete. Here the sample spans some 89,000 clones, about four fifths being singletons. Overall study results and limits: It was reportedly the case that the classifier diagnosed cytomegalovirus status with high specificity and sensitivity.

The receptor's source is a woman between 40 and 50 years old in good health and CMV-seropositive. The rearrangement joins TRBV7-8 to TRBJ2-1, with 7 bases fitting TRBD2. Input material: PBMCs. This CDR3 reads CASSFLGGGPVNEQFF. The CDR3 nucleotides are TGTGCCAGCAGCTTTTTGGGGGGAGGGCCGGTCAATGAGCAGTTCTTC.